The rows below give T cell receptor beta chains drawn from one sample of a study of chemoradiotherapy in HPV16-positive cancers. Libraries were prepared by immunoSEQ multiplex PCR; TCRdb keeps only in-frame clonotypes and omits some of them. The sample lists about 5,400 clones; approximately 80% were seen once. The sample here was taken from a patient who underwent chemoradiotherapy. The receptors stem from a human donor with HPV-associated anogenital cancer. CDR3s leave out the opening cysteine and the closing phenylalanine or tryptophan.

ASSPGGSYNSPLH | 13 | TRBV14
SVAGVTHGYT | 10 | TRBV29-1
ASSLTSGNNEQF | 12 | TRBV5-1
ASGLGQLGEKLF | 12 | TRBV12-5
ATSREGYEQY | 10 | TRBV15
ASSRRATDEQF | 11 | TRBV19
ASSPGEWGYT | 10 | TRBV5-1
ASSPNDGHGTEAF | 13 | TRBV7-9
ASSPNGLVGRNEQF | 14 | TRBV5-5
ASSVDAGDQPQH | 12 | TRBV9
ASTLDGREGNTEAF | 14 | TRBV11-3
AWIFTRAGGVDTQY | 14 | TRBV30
SVEPVPETQY | 10 | TRBV29-1
ASTLGEGPAGMKADTQY | 17 | TRBV5-4
ASSIREDIQY | 10 | TRBV19
ASILNTEAF | 9 | TRBV2
ASSLEGHTEAF | 11 | TRBV11-3
ASSQDGTRGDTQY | 13 | TRBV4-1